The clone carrying this TCR beta chain was counted at least ten times. Its antigen is still unknown. TCRdb re-called the multiplex PCR reads through MiXCR, storing one row per CDR3 protein. The sample includes 150,000 to 200,000 distinct CDR3 sequences, 25% to 40% of them seen just once. Breast cancer patients provided tissue from their axillary draining lymph nodes. The entry originates in a study of breast tumors, draining lymph nodes, adjacent tissues. Looked up from germline, CDR1 is SGHDN and CDR2 is FVKESK. CDR3 size: 14 residues. V shed 8 bases and J shed 3 bases, with 14 bases lying between them. Regarding the study as a whole: Tumors had less TCR diversity than lymph nodes, more than nontumor tissue. Data fit most tumor T cells coming from lymph node, expanding in tumor. Tumor T cell lymph node origin was a supported hypothesis, not proven.

Input material: axillary lymph node tissue. The chain carries TRBV14 and TRBJ2-1; a possible D gene is TRBD1 (6 bases). This sequence was found in a female donor with breast cancer. Some clones in this sample may be carry-over from other donors' samples. For the CDR3, the DNA is TGTGCCAGCTCCAGGGGACGGAGCTACAATGAGCAGTTCTTC. It codes for CASSRGRSYNEQFF. Combining the CDR3 with reference TRBV14 and TRBJ2-1 gives the whole variable domain EAGVTQFPSHSVIEKGQTVTLRCDPISGHDNLYWYRRVMGKEIKFLLHFVKESKQDESGMPNNRFLAERTGGTYSTLKVQPAELEDSGVYFCASSRGRSYNEQFFGPGTRLTVL.